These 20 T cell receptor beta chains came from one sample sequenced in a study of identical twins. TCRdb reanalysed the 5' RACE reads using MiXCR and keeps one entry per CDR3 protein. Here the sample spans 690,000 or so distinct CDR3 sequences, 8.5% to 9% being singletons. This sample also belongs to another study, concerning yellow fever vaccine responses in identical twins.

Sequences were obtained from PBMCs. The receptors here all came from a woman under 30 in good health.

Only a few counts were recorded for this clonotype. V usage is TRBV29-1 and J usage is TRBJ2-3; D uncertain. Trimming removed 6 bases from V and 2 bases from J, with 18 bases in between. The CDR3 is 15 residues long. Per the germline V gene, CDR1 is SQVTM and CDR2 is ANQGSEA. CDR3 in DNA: TGCAGCGTACTAAGGGAACCCCTCTCCACAGATACGCAGTATTTT. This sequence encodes CSVLREPLSTDTQYF.

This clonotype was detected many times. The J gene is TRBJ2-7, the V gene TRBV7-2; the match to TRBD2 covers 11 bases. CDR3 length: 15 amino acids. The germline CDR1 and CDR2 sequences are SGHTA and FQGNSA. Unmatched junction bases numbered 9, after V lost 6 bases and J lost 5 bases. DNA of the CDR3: TGTGCCAGCAGACGAACTAGCGGGAGTAATAACGAGCAGTACTTC. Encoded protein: CASRRTSGSNNEQYF.

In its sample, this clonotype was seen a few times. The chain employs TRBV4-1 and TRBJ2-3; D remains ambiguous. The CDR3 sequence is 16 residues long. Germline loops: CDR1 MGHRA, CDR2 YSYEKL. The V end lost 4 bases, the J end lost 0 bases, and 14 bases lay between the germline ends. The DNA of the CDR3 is TGCGCCAGCAGCCTTGTTCTTGGACGGAGCACAGATACGCAGTATTTT. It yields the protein CASSLVLGRSTDTQYF.

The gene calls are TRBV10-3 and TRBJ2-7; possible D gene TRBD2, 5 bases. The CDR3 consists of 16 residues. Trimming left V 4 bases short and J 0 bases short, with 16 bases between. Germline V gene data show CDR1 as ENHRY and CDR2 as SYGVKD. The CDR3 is CAISVMFSASSYEQYF. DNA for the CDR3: TGTGCCATCAGTGTTATGTTTAGCGCGAGCTCCTACGAGCAGTACTTC.

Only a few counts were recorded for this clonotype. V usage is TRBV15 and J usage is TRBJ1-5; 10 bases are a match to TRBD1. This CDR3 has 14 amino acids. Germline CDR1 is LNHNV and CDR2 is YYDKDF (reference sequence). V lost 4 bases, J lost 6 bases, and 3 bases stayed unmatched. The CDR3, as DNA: TGTGCCACCAGCACGGGACAGGGGCCTCAGCCCCAGCATTTT. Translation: CATSTGQGPQPQHF.

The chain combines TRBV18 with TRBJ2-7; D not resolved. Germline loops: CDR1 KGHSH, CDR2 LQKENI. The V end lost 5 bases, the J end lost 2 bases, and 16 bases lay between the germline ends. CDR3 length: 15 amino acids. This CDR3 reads CASSSFKGQTYEQYF. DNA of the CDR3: TGTGCCAGCTCATCATTTAAAGGGCAGACCTACGAGCAGTACTTC.

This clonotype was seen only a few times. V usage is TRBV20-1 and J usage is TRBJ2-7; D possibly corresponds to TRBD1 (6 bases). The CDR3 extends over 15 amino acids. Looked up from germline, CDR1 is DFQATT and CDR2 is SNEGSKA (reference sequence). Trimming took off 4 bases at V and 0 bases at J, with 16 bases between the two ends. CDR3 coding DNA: TGCAGTGCTACGGGACACGCCTTTGCCTCCTACGAGCAGTACTTC. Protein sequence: CSATGHAFASYEQYF.

The CDR3 DNA is TGCAGCGTTGTCTATGTGGGCTACGAGCAGTACTTC. Its protein is CSVVYVGYEQYF. The chain uses TRBV29-1 and TRBJ2-7; unclear D gene. Per germline, CDR1 SQVTM and CDR2 ANQGSEA. The CDR3 is 12 residues long. Trimming removed 4 bases at V and 3 bases at J, with 10 bases between.

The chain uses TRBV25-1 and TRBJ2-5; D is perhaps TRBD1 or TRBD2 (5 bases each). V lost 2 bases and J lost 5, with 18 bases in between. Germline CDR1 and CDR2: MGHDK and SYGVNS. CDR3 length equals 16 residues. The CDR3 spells CASSEGGKKSGETQYF. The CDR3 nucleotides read TGTGCCAGCAGTGAAGGGGGTAAGAAGTCGGGGGAGACCCAGTACTTC.

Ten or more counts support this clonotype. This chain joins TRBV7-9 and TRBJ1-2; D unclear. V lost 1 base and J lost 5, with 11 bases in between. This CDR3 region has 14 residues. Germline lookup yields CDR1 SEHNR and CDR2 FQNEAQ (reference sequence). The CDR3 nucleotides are TGTGCCAGCAGCTTAGGGCCGACCGGATATGGCTACACCTTC. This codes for CASSLGPTGYGYTF.

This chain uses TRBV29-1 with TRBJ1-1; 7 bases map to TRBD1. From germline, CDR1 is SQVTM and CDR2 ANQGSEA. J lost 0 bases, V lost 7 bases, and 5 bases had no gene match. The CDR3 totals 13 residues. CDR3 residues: CSGAGGMNTEAFF. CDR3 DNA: TGCAGCGGTGCAGGGGGAATGAACACTGAAGCTTTCTTT.

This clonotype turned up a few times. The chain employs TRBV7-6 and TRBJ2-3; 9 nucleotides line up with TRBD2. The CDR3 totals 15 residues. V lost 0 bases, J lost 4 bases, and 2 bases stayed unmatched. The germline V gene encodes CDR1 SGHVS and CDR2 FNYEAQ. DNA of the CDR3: TGTGCCAGCAGCTTAGCTAGCGGGAGCCCAGATACGCAGTATTTT. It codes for CASSLASGSPDTQYF. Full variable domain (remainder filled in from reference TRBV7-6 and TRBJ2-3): GAGVSQSPRYKVTKRGQDVALRCDPISGHVSLYWYRQALGQGPEFLTYFNYEAQQDKSGLPNDRFSAERPEGSISTLTIQRTEQRDSAMYRCASSLASGSPDTQYFGPGTRLTVL.

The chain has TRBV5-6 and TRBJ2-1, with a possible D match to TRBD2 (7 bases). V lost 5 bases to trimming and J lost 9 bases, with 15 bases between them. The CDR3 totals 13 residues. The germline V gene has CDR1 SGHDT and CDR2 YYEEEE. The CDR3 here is CASSRGRGIEQFF. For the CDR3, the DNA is TGTGCCAGCAGTCGGGGGCGGGGGATTGAGCAGTTCTTC.

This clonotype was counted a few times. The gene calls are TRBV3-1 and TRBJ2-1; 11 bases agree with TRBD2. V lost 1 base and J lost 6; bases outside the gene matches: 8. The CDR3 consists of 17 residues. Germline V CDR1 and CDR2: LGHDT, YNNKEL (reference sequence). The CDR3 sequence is CASSQVRLAGGSNEQFF. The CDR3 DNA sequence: TGTGCCAGCAGCCAAGTGCGTCTAGCGGGAGGTTCCAATGAGCAGTTCTTC.

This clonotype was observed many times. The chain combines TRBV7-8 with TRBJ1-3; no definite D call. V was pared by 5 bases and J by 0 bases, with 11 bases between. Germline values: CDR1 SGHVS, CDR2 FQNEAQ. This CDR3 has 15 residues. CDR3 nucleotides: TGTGCCAGCAGCCCTACAGCTAACTCTGGAAACACCATATATTTT. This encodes CASSPTANSGNTIYF.

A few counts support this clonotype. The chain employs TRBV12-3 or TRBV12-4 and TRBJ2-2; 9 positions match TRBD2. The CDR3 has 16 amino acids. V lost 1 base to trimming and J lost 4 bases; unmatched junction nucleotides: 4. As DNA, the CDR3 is TGTGCCAGCAGTTTAGGGCTAGCGGGATTCACCGGGGAGCTGTTTTTT. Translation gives CASSLGLAGFTGELFF.

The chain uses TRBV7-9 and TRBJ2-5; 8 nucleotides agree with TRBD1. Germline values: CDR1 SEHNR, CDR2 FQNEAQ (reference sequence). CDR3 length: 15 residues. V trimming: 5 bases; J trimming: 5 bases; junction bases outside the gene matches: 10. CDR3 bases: TGTGCCAGCAGCCCTGACCGGACAGGGAAGGAGACCCAGTACTTC. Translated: CASSPDRTGKETQYF.

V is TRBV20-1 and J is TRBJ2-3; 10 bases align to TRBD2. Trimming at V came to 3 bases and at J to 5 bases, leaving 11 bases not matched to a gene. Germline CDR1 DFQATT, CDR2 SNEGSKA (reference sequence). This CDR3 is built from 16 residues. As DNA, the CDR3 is TGCAGTGCTAGCCCTCCCCTAGCGGGAGTGGGAGATACGCAGTATTTT. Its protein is CSASPPLAGVGDTQYF.

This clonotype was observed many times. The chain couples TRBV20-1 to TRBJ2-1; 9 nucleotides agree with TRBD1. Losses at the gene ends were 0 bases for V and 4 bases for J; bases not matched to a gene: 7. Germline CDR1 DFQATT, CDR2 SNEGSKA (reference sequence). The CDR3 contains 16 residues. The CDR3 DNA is TGCAGTGCTAGAGATCCAGACAGGGGGGAATACAATGAGCAGTTCTTC. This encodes CSARDPDRGEYNEQFF.

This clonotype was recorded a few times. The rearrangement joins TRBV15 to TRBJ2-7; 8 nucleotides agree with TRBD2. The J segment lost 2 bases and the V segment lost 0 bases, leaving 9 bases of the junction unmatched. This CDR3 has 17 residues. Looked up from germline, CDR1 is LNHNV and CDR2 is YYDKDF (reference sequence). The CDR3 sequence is CATSRELGGGHTYEQYF. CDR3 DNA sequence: TGTGCCACCAGCAGAGAATTGGGCGGGGGGCACACCTACGAGCAGTACTTC.